The rows below give T cell receptor beta chains drawn from one sample of a study of cytomegalovirus exposure and HLA in healthy donors. The assay was immunoSEQ multiplex PCR, and TCRdb's table has in-frame clones only and misses some. Seen here are over 200,000 clones, around 85% observed once, and the top ten hold about 1.2%. Sequencing input: PBMCs. These receptors all come from a human donor in good health. CDR3s include the opening cysteine and the closing phenylalanine or tryptophan. A D gene is named only where the DNA matches it firmly. For some rows the clone size is stated as once, few or many, or as a class when expanded; others skip it.

J,size,V,D,CDR3,DNA
TRBJ2-7,NA,TRBV29-1,NA,CSVHNPGGSSYEQYF,TGCAGCGTTCATAACCCTGGGGGGAGCTCCTACGAGCAGTACTTC
TRBJ2-7,few,TRBV19,TRBD2,CASSIVTGGPYEQYF,TGTGCCAGTAGTATTGTAACGGGAGGGCCCTACGAGCAGTACTTC
TRBJ2-3,NA,TRBV9,TRBD2,CASSVASSGRRADTQYF,TGTGCCAGCAGCGTAGCTTCTAGCGGGAGACGGGCAGATACGCAGTATTTT
TRBJ1-5,NA,TRBV28,NA,CASRRTPYSNQPQHF,TGTGCCAGCAGGAGGACACCGTATAGCAATCAGCCCCAGCATTTT
TRBJ1-1,NA,TRBV19,NA,CASSPPGGRAEAFF,TGTGCCAGTAGTCCGCCGGGAGGGAGGGCTGAAGCTTTCTTT
TRBJ2-3,NA,TRBV7-6,TRBD2,CASSLSGGVTDTQYF,TGTGCCAGCAGCTTATCGGGAGGCGTCACAGATACGCAGTATTTT
TRBJ2-1,NA,TRBV15,NA,CATSRGGAGAYNEQFF,TGTGCCACCAGCAGGGGGGGGGCAGGGGCGTACAATGAGCAGTTCTTC
TRBJ2-5,NA,TRBV5-5,NA,CASSLSSFETQYF,TGTGCCAGCAGCTTGTCTAGCTTTGAGACCCAGTACTTC
TRBJ2-1,NA,TRBV18,NA,CASSPPVFYNEQFF,TGTGCCAGCTCACCACCCGTATTCTACAATGAGCAGTTCTTC
TRBJ2-3,NA,TRBV4-1,NA,CASSQGTDTDTQYF,TGCGCCAGCAGCCAAGGAACAGACACAGATACGCAGTATTTT
TRBJ2-7,few,TRBV6-6,TRBD2,CASDSGSNSYEQYF,TGTGCCAGCGATAGCGGGAGTAACTCCTACGAGCAGTACTTC
TRBJ1-1,NA,TRBV5-1,NA,CASSLTGGTEAFF,TGCGCCAGCAGCTTGACGGGGGGCACTGAAGCTTTCTTT
TRBJ2-2,NA,TRBV2,TRBD1,CASSGQGGETGELFF,TGTGCCAGCAGTGGACAGGGGGGAGAGACCGGGGAGCTGTTTTTT
TRBJ1-5,few,TRBV4-2,TRBD1,CASSQATGGNQPQHF,TGTGCCAGCAGCCAAGCGACAGGGGGGAATCAGCCCCAGCATTTT
TRBJ2-5,few,TRBV14,NA,CASSQDKVGRDLKKTQYF,TGTGCCAGCAGCCAAGATAAAGTGGGCCGAGATTTAAAAAAGACCCAGTACTTC
TRBJ2-5,NA,TRBV4-2,TRBD2,CAVSGREWEETQYF,TGTGCCGTCTCAGGGCGGGAGTGGGAAGAGACCCAGTACTTC
TRBJ1-1,NA,TRBV6-6,NA,CASSYLQGPNTEAFF,TGTGCCAGCAGTTACCTACAGGGACCGAACACTGAAGCTTTCTTT
TRBJ1-1,NA,TRBV4-3,NA,CASSPRAYTTEAFF,TGCGCCAGCAGCCCCAGGGCCTACACGACTGAAGCTTTCTTT
TRBJ2-3,NA,TRBV9,TRBD2,CASSVAPSGRSDTQYF,TGTGCCAGCAGCGTAGCTCCTAGCGGGAGGTCAGATACGCAGTATTTT
TRBJ1-5,NA,TRBV5-6,NA,CASSLRGYSNQPQHF,TGTGCCAGCAGCTTGCGGGGATATAGCAATCAGCCCCAGCATTTT
TRBJ1-2,NA,TRBV28,TRBD1,CASTPPGQGIWDYGYTF,TGTGCCAGCACCCCGCCCGGACAGGGGATTTGGGACTATGGCTACACCTTC
TRBJ1-3,NA,TRBV27,NA,CASSPGQAGNTIYF,TGTGCCAGCAGTCCCGGCCAGGCGGGAAACACCATATATTTT
TRBJ1-2,NA,TRBV5-1,NA,CASSPLGGQSNYGYTF,TGCGCCAGCAGCCCCCTTGGAGGGCAATCTAACTATGGCTACACCTTC
TRBJ1-1,NA,TRBV5-4,TRBD1,CASSLAGTGNTEAFF,TGTGCCAGCAGCTTGGCCGGGACAGGGAACACTGAAGCTTTCTTT
TRBJ2-7,NA,TRBV7-9,NA,CASSTTLGYEQYF,TGTGCCAGCAGCACAACCCTCGGGTACGAGCAGTACTTC
TRBJ2-2,NA,TRBV6-1,TRBD2,CASQGGDTGELFF,TGTGCCAGTCAGGGAGGGGACACCGGGGAGCTGTTTTTT
TRBJ2-1,NA,TRBV7-2,NA,CASSRLGGYNEQFF,TGTGCCAGCAGCCGACTAGGCGGCTACAATGAGCAGTTCTTC
TRBJ2-1,NA,TRBV2,TRBD2,CARSSGTNNEQFF,TGTGCCAGATCTAGCGGGACAAACAATGAGCAGTTCTTC
TRBJ2-5,NA,TRBV29-1,TRBD2,CSVGTSGRAGETQYF,TGCAGCGTTGGGACTAGCGGGAGGGCGGGAGAGACCCAGTACTTC
TRBJ2-1,once,TRBV7-9,TRBD2,CASSGVGSGSGNEQFF,TGTGCCAGCAGCGGCGTGGGTAGCGGGAGTGGGAATGAGCAGTTCTTC
TRBJ2-7,NA,TRBV28,TRBD1,CASSFPPGQGAREQYF,TGTGCCAGCAGTTTCCCCCCCGGACAGGGGGCAAGGGAGCAGTACTTC
TRBJ2-1,NA,TRBV28,TRBD2,CASSLSVAGGKVEQFF,TGTGCCAGCAGTTTATCCGTAGCGGGAGGGAAAGTAGAGCAGTTCTTC
TRBJ2-3,once,TRBV10-3,TRBD1,CAITTGTGGPTWYF,TGTGCCATCACCACCGGGACAGGGGGCCCCACATGGTATTTT
TRBJ2-1,once,TRBV7-3,TRBD1,CASSSQGQSYNEQFF,TGTGCCAGCAGCTCACAGGGACAGTCTTACAATGAGCAGTTCTTC
TRBJ1-1,NA,TRBV29-1,TRBD1,CSGKGQLNTEAFF,TGCAGCGGAAAGGGACAGCTCAACACTGAAGCTTTCTTT
TRBJ2-7,NA,TRBV7-2,TRBD1,CASSLGYTGQGRTYEQYF,TGTGCCAGCAGCTTAGGCTACACAGGACAGGGGCGAACCTACGAGCAGTACTTC
TRBJ1-2,NA,TRBV7-9,TRBD1,CASRPGGAYYGYTF,TGTGCCAGCAGGCCAGGGGGCGCATACTATGGCTACACCTTC
TRBJ1-2,NA,TRBV27,TRBD1,CASSLGGPNYGYTF,TGTGCCAGCAGCTTAGGGGGCCCTAACTATGGCTACACCTTC
TRBJ2-7,NA,TRBV30,TRBD2,CAWSVRWREGQVSTYEQYF,TGTGCCTGGAGTGTACGGTGGCGGGAGGGCCAAGTCAGCACCTACGAGCAGTACTTC
TRBJ1-1,NA,TRBV6-5,TRBD1,CATYTGGWTEAFF,TGCGCCACCTATACAGGGGGCTGGACTGAAGCTTTCTTT
TRBJ1-4,NA,TRBV2,NA,CASRFSANEKLFF,TGTGCCAGCAGATTTTCGGCTAATGAAAAACTGTTTTTT
TRBJ1-2,NA,TRBV5-4,TRBD1,CASSFSTGAGYGYTF,TGTGCCAGCAGCTTTTCGACAGGGGCGGGCTATGGCTACACCTTC
TRBJ2-1,NA,TRBV4-2,TRBD2,CASSQGDSGAYAEQFF,TGTGCCAGCAGCCAAGGTGATAGCGGGGCCTATGCTGAGCAGTTCTTC
TRBJ2-1,NA,TRBV11-2,NA,CASSLEIYPSRNEQFF,TGTGCCAGCAGCTTAGAGATCTACCCCTCTCGAAATGAGCAGTTCTTC
TRBJ2-7,NA,TRBV15,TRBD2,CATRTSGSFEQYF,TGTGCCACTCGGACTAGCGGGAGTTTCGAGCAGTACTTC
TRBJ1-5,NA,TRBV6-6,NA,CASSYSESDNQPQHF,TGTGCCAGCAGTTACTCGGAGTCAGACAATCAGCCCCAGCATTTT
TRBJ2-7,NA,TRBV11-2,NA,CASSRLADYEQYF,TGTGCCAGCAGCCGCCTGGCGGACTACGAGCAGTACTTC
TRBJ2-1,NA,TRBV4-1,NA,CASSTDFLEEQFF,TGCGCCAGCAGTACGGACTTTCTAGAGGAGCAGTTCTTC